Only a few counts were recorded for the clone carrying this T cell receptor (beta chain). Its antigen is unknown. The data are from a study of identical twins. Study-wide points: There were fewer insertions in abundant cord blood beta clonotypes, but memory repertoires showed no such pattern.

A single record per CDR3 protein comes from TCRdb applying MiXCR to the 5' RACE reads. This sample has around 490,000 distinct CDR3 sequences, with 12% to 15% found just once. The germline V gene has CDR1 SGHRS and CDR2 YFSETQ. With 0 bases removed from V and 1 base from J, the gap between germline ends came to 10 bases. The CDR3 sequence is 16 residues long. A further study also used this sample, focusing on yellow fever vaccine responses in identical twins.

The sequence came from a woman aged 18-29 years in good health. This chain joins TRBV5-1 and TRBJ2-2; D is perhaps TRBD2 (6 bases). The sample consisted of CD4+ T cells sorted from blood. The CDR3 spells CASSLAGLQNTGELFF. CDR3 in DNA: TGCGCCAGCAGCTTGGCAGGACTACAGAACACCGGGGAGCTGTTTTTT.